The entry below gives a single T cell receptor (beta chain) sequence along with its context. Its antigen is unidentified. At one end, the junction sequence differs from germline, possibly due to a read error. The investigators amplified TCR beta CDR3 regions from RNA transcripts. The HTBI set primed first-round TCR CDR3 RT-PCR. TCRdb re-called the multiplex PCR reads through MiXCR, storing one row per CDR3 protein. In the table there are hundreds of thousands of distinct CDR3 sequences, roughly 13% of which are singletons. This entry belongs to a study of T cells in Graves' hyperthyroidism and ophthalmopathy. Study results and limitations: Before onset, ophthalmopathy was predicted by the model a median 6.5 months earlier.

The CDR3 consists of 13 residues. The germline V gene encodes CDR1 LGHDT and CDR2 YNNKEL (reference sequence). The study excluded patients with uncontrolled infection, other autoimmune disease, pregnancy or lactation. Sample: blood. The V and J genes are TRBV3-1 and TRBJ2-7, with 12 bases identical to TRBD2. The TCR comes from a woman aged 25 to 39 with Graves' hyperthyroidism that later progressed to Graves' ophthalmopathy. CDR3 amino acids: CASSQQGLAGLCF. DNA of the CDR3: TGTGCCAGCAGCCAACAGGGACTAGCGGGCTTATGCTTC.